This T cell receptor beta chain was profiled in a study of cytomegalovirus exposure and HLA in healthy donors. Study findings and constraints: The study assumed roughly uniform donor sequencing depth for presence/absence analyses. Many donors carried some public TCRs, although rarity characterized most TCR sequences.

The PCR contained 60 Vbeta and 13 Jbeta primers. The repertoire was sequenced with immunoSEQ multiplex PCR; TCRdb's copy has only in-frame clones and lacks some. The data hold around 150,000 clones, with 80% observed a single time. A remark on this clone: Antigen unknown.

Germline V gene data show CDR1 as SEHNR and CDR2 as FQNEAQ (reference sequence). After removal of 1 base from V and 12 bases from J, the junction contained 8 bases not matched to a gene. This CDR3 contains 15 residues. The TCR sequence derives from a man aged 18 to 29 in good health and CMV-seropositive. The V and J genes are TRBV7-9 and TRBJ2-1; TRBD2 matches at 11 bases. Source material: PBMCs. The CDR3 is CASSLEGTSGDRQFF. CDR3 in DNA: TGTGCCAGCAGCTTAGAAGGGACTAGCGGCGACCGGCAGTTCTTC.